The rows below give T cell receptor beta chains drawn from one sample of a study of post-analysis software for immune sequencing data. From the PCR reads, TCRdb called clonotypes with MiXCR, one entry per CDR3 protein. This sample has 380,000 or so distinct CDR3 sequences, with roughly 38% found just once. The sequencing sample was made of blood. All receptors come from a girl between 10 and 17 years old with multiple sclerosis. Both conserved end residues are part of each CDR3. A D gene is named only where the DNA matches it firmly. Size is omitted from some rows. Given values are once, few, many or a class for expanded clones.

V: TRBV12-3/TRBV12-4
D: -
size: -
J: TRBJ1-1
CDR3: CAGSLRATEAFF
DNA: TGTGCCGGCAGTTTGAGGGCCACTGAAGCTTTCTTT

V: TRBV5-6
D: -
size: few
J: TRBJ2-5
CDR3: CASSRTYSFQETQYF
DNA: TGTGCCAGCAGCCGGACGTACTCTTTCCAAGAGACCCAGTACTTC

V: TRBV3-1
D: TRBD2
size: -
J: TRBJ2-7
CDR3: CASSRGYGAGAPYEQYF
DNA: TGTGCCAGCAGCCGGGGATATGGAGCGGGGGCTCCTTACGAGCAGTACTTC

V: TRBV6-5
D: -
size: -
J: TRBJ1-5
CDR3: CASSRDRAINQPQHF
DNA: TGTGCCAGCAGTCGGGACCGGGCCATCAATCAGCCCCAGCATTTT

V: TRBV7-2
D: -
size: few
J: TRBJ2-3
CDR3: CASSPAGLYTDTQYF
DNA: TGTGCCAGCAGCCCAGCAGGACTATACACAGATACGCAGTATTTT

V: TRBV4-3
D: TRBD2
size: -
J: TRBJ2-1
CDR3: CASSQAGGGGNEQFF
DNA: TGCGCCAGCAGCCAAGCTGGCGGGGGGGGCAATGAGCAGTTCTTC

V: TRBV6-5
D: TRBD1
size: once
J: TRBJ1-2
CDR3: CASSYSLGTGNGYTF
DNA: TGTGCCAGCAGTTACTCCCTAGGGACAGGGAACGGCTACACCTTC

V: TRBV6-5
D: -
size: -
J: TRBJ1-2
CDR3: CASSYSGQARRGYTF
DNA: TGTGCCAGCAGTTACTCCGGGCAGGCCCGAAGGGGCTACACCTTC

V: TRBV30
D: -
size: -
J: TRBJ2-1
CDR3: CAWSVRYNEQFF
DNA: TGTGCCTGGAGTGTAAGGTACAATGAGCAGTTCTTC

V: TRBV27
D: -
size: few
J: TRBJ2-1
CDR3: CASSLSPGGGAFFEQFF
DNA: TGTGCCAGCAGCCTATCCCCTGGGGGGGGGGCCTTTTTTGAGCAGTTCTTC

V: TRBV7-8
D: -
size: many
J: TRBJ2-7
CDR3: CASSLGDLYEQYF
DNA: TGTGCCAGCAGCTTGGGGGATCTCTACGAGCAGTACTTC

V: TRBV10-3
D: -
size: many
J: TRBJ2-5
CDR3: CAISELETQYF
DNA: TGTGCCATCAGTGAACTGGAGACCCAGTACTTC

V: TRBV12-3/TRBV12-4
D: -
size: many
J: TRBJ2-5
CDR3: CASSPTGQETQYF
DNA: TGTGCCAGCAGTCCGACGGGACAAGAGACCCAGTACTTC

V: TRBV28
D: TRBD1
size: few
J: TRBJ2-7
CDR3: CASRTTGVEQYF
DNA: TGTGCCAGCAGAACCACAGGGGTTGAGCAGTACTTC

V: TRBV5-1
D: TRBD2
size: -
J: TRBJ2-3
CDR3: CASSRSLAGGPDTQYF
DNA: TGCGCCAGCAGCAGATCACTAGCGGGGGGGCCAGATACGCAGTATTTT

V: TRBV10-1
D: TRBD2
size: -
J: TRBJ2-5
CDR3: CASSETSYQETQYF
DNA: TGCGCCAGCAGCGAGACTAGCTACCAAGAGACCCAGTACTTC

V: TRBV6-5
D: TRBD1
size: few
J: TRBJ2-5
CDR3: CASSWTGGLGETQYF
DNA: TGTGCCAGCAGTTGGACAGGAGGCCTGGGAGAGACCCAGTACTTC

V: TRBV2
D: TRBD2
size: few
J: TRBJ2-1
CDR3: CASSAGTSGVNEQFF
DNA: TGTGCCAGCAGTGCCGGGACTAGCGGGGTAAATGAGCAGTTCTTC

V: TRBV5-1
D: -
size: -
J: TRBJ2-3
CDR3: CASSLGEQADTQYF
DNA: TGCGCCAGCAGCTTGGGAGAACAAGCAGATACGCAGTATTTT

V: TRBV4-2
D: -
size: -
J: TRBJ2-7
CDR3: CASSQELGLLAYEQYF
DNA: TGTGCCAGCAGCCAAGAGTTGGGACTTCTGGCCTACGAGCAGTACTTC

V: TRBV7-2
D: -
size: few
J: TRBJ2-7
CDR3: CASSPERPSDEQYF
DNA: TGTGCCAGCAGCCCTGAGAGGCCTAGCGACGAGCAGTACTTC

V: TRBV24-1
D: -
size: -
J: TRBJ2-6
CDR3: CAARPGTGANVLTF
DNA: TGTGCCGCCCGGCCGGGAACCGGGGCCAACGTCCTGACTTTC

V: TRBV5-6
D: -
size: -
J: TRBJ2-5
CDR3: CASSRPQSRAQAAQYF
DNA: TGTGCCAGCAGCCGCCCCCAGTCGAGGGCGCAGGCGGCCCAGTACTTC

V: TRBV6-2/TRBV6-3
D: TRBD1
size: -
J: TRBJ1-5
CDR3: CASSLGGQDDSNQPQHF
DNA: TGTGCCAGCAGTCTCGGGGGACAGGATGATAGCAATCAGCCCCAGCATTTT

V: TRBV12-3/TRBV12-4
D: -
size: few
J: TRBJ1-2
CDR3: CASSFLYPDQMEGYTF
DNA: TGTGCCAGCAGTTTCCTGTATCCGGATCAAATGGAGGGCTACACCTTC

V: TRBV15
D: -
size: -
J: TRBJ2-7
CDR3: CATSRDSSYEQYF
DNA: TGTGCCACCAGCAGAGACAGCTCCTACGAGCAGTACTTC

V: TRBV20-1
D: -
size: -
J: TRBJ2-1
CDR3: CSARRIVTYNEQFF
DNA: TGCAGTGCTAGACGGATCGTTACGTACAATGAGCAGTTCTTC

V: TRBV11-2
D: TRBD2
size: -
J: TRBJ2-7
CDR3: CASSSSGVGYEQYF
DNA: TGTGCCAGCAGCTCCAGCGGGGTAGGATACGAGCAGTACTTC

V: TRBV10-2
D: TRBD1
size: few
J: TRBJ2-7
CDR3: CASSPPGQGVYEQYF
DNA: TGCGCCAGCAGTCCACCGGGACAGGGGGTTTACGAGCAGTACTTC

V: TRBV30
D: -
size: few
J: TRBJ2-2
CDR3: CAWSVSAEGGELFF
DNA: TGTGCCTGGAGTGTATCCGCAGAGGGCGGGGAGCTGTTTTTT

V: TRBV25-1
D: TRBD1
size: -
J: TRBJ1-2
CDR3: CASSLTGGVNYGYTF
DNA: TGTGCCAGCAGTCTCACAGGGGGCGTTAACTATGGCTACACCTTC

V: TRBV29-1
D: TRBD2
size: -
J: TRBJ2-2
CDR3: CSASGGAFGELFF
DNA: TGCAGCGCTAGCGGGGGGGCTTTCGGGGAGCTGTTTTTT

V: TRBV7-3
D: -
size: few
J: TRBJ2-3
CDR3: CASSLGVTSTDTQYF
DNA: TGTGCCAGCAGCTTAGGGGTAACTAGCACAGATACGCAGTATTTT

V: TRBV20-1
D: -
size: -
J: TRBJ1-5
CDR3: CSASTASNQPQHF
DNA: TGCAGTGCTAGTACCGCTAGCAATCAGCCCCAGCATTTT

V: TRBV12-3/TRBV12-4
D: -
size: -
J: TRBJ2-3
CDR3: CASSSWSTDAQYF
DNA: TGTGCCAGCAGTTCCTGGAGCACAGATGCGCAGTATTTT

V: TRBV12-3/TRBV12-4
D: TRBD1
size: -
J: TRBJ1-1
CDR3: CASREGANTEAFF
DNA: TGTGCCAGCAGGGAGGGGGCCAACACTGAAGCTTTCTTT

V: TRBV18
D: -
size: -
J: TRBJ1-5
CDR3: CASSPNDQPQHF
DNA: TGTGCCAGCTCGCCCAACGATCAGCCCCAGCATTTT

V: TRBV7-9
D: TRBD1
size: -
J: TRBJ1-2
CDR3: CASSSGTGGRDGYTF
DNA: TGTGCCAGCAGCTCCGGGACAGGGGGACGGGATGGCTACACCTTC

V: TRBV21-1
D: -
size: -
J: TRBJ2-1
CDR3: CASSLKGAGGPPYNEQFF
DNA: TGTGCCAGCAGCCTAAAAGGGGCGGGGGGCCCTCCCTACAATGAGCAGTTCTTC

V: TRBV7-2
D: -
size: many
J: TRBJ1-1
CDR3: CASSPKGMGTEAFF
DNA: TGTGCCAGCAGCCCCAAGGGTATGGGGACTGAAGCTTTCTTT